Here is one TCR beta chain with its context. In this sample, this clonotype turned up a few times. The antigen it binds to is not known. There are no base qualities to consult, and no much larger clone falls within one base. The CDR3 starts with the cysteine, ends with the phenylalanine, and has 17 residues. The retained sequence is limited to the CDR3, 51 bases, with the frame set at the first base. V is pared back by 3 bases and J by 1 base, with 17 bases lying between the germline termini. The germline V gene yields MGHRA for CDR1 and YSYEKL for CDR2. This specimen's treatment or condition label, per the study, means: allogeneic hematopoietic cell transplantation with graft depleted of TCRalphabeta T cells and CD19 B cells. Transplant recipients were children who received TCRalphabeta/CD19-depleted allogeneic hematopoietic cell grafts. The data originate from a study of T-cell reconstitution after alpha-beta-depleted transplantation in children (dated by TCRdb to 2015 to 2016). About the full investigation: The study quantitatively tracked T-cell immune reconstitution after TCRalphabeta/CD19-depleted allogeneic hematopoietic cell transplantation in children using TCR repertoire profiling.

Overall study outcomes, separate from this receptor: Apparently early alphabetaT-cell count recovery about two months after transplant reportedly relied on only several hundred rapidly expanded clones derived from non-depleted graft cells. The frequencies of hyperexpanded clones fell over the following months, and after one year, T-cell counts and TCRbeta diversity were mostly attributed to newly produced T cells. The high TCRbeta diversity at day 60 in some patients was ascribed to recipient T cells and intrathymic progenitors that had survived conditioning.

Receptor libraries were prepared by PCR. Instrument used: Illumina HiSeq 2500. To normalize quantification of the TCRbeta repertoire, the TCR libraries were built with molecular barcoding that relied on unique molecular identifiers. Through fastp at Q25 and MiXCR, TCRdb rebuilt clones from the public reads, retaining in-frame beta chains. Rows matching on CDR3 protein sequence are summarized as one entry with the most common DNA and genes. This sample holds 250,000 or so distinct CDR3 sequences; under 30% were observed only once. More than 4.5% of the sample lies in the top ten. The sequence links TRBV4-1 to TRBJ2-3, with a weak D call of TRBD2 (5 bases match). The sequence was collected from a female patient aged 2 to 10 who had a stem cell transplant for congenital amegakaryocytic thrombocytopenia, so the T cells may come from the graft donor. This sample comprised PBMCs, mostly from graft donor cells, obtained 360 days after TCRalphabeta/CD19-depleted stem cell transplant. The DNA is as follows: TGCGCCAGCAGCCAGGGTAGCTGGAGGTGGGGCACAGATACGCAGTATTTT. Its protein is CASSQGSWRWGTDTQYF.